This is a list of T cell receptor beta chains from one sample in a study of blood T cell repertoires in COVID-19. TCRdb's table, derived via immunoSEQ multiplex PCR, lists solely in-frame clones and lacks some. The table shows some 670,000 clones, with 85% to 90% occurring only once. The material sequenced was peripheral blood. These receptors all stem from a woman aged 18-35 years with acute or convalescent COVID-19. Both conserved end residues are part of each CDR3. D genes are given only for firm matches. Clone size, where shown, is once, few, many, or a class for clones that have expanded.

>TRBJ2-1|.|TRBV4-3|TRBD2
CASSQDQRGLNEQFF
TGCGCCAGCAGCCAAGATCAGCGGGGACTCAATGAGCAGTTCTTC
>TRBJ1-3|.|TRBV3-1/TRBV3-2|TRBD1
CASSPIWPGTGVSGNTIYF
TGTGCCAGCAGCCCGATATGGCCCGGGACAGGGGTTAGTGGAAACACCATATATTTT
>TRBJ2-3|.|TRBV28|TRBD2
CASSKTGTSLNTQYF
TGTGCCAGCAGTAAGACCGGGACTAGCCTAAATACGCAGTATTTT
>TRBJ1-5|few|TRBV4-2|TRBD1
CASNQYRGIGQPQHF
TGTGCCAGCAACCAATACAGGGGTATAGGTCAGCCCCAGCATTTT
>TRBJ2-7|.|TRBV3-1/TRBV3-2|.
CASSQEVSTASYEQYF
TGTGCCAGCAGCCAAGAGGTATCGACAGCTTCCTACGAGCAGTACTTC
>TRBJ1-2|.|TRBV11-2|.
CASSLRWRGGYTF
TGTGCCAGCAGCTTAAGGTGGCGGGGAGGCTACACCTTC
>TRBJ2-2|.|TRBV24-1|.
CATSDAGLSDTGELFF
TGTGCCACCAGTGACGCGGGACTTAGCGACACCGGGGAGCTGTTTTTT
>TRBJ1-6|.|TRBV5-1|.
CASSLVGEGGNSPLHF
TGCGCCAGCAGCTTGGTGGGGGAGGGGGGTAATTCACCCCTCCACTTT
>TRBJ2-3|.|TRBV20-1|TRBD1
CSASDRATQYF
TGCAGTGCTTCGGACAGGGCCACGCAGTATTTT
>TRBJ1-3|.|TRBV27|TRBD1
CASSQRTGSGNTIYF
TGTGCCAGCAGTCAAAGGACAGGGAGTGGAAACACCATATATTTT
>TRBJ1-2|once|TRBV5-8|.
CASSLARRGGYTF
TGTGCCAGCAGCTTGGCCAGGCGGGGAGGCTACACCTTC
>TRBJ1-6|once|TRBV19|.
CASSITGYSPLHF
TGTGCCAGTAGTATAACAGGATATTCACCCCTCCACTTT
>TRBJ2-7|.|TRBV25-1|TRBD2
CASSGKLAGGPYEQYF
TGTGCCAGCAGTGGAAAACTAGCGGGGGGGCCCTACGAGCAGTACTTC
>TRBJ1-5|.|TRBV7-9|TRBD1
CASSSLTGDQPQHF
TGTGCCAGCAGCTCCCTTACAGGGGATCAGCCCCAGCATTTT
>TRBJ2-6|.|TRBV28|TRBD1
CASIMTGVRPGANVLTF
TGTGCCAGCATTATGACAGGGGTTAGGCCTGGGGCCAACGTCCTGACTTTC
>TRBJ2-1|.|TRBV13|.
CASSLDGFVGDEQFF
TGTGCCAGCAGCTTAGACGGGTTTGTCGGCGATGAGCAGTTCTTC
>TRBJ1-2|few|TRBV5-1|TRBD1
CASSLGRGTDYGYTF
TGCGCCAGCAGCTTGGGTCGAGGGACAGACTATGGCTACACCTTC
>TRBJ2-5|.|TRBV2|TRBD2
CASSHKVGLAGGEETQYF
TGTGCCAGCAGCCATAAGGTGGGGCTAGCGGGGGGTGAAGAGACCCAGTACTTC
>TRBJ2-7|.|TRBV11-2|TRBD1
CASSYGTGVNEQYF
TGTGCCAGCAGCTACGGGACAGGGGTGAATGAGCAGTACTTC
>TRBJ1-5|.|TRBV24-1|.
CATSAGFRQPQHF
TGTGCCACCAGTGCAGGGTTTCGGCAGCCCCAGCATTTT
>TRBJ2-7|.|TRBV24-1|.
CAALGDIYEQYF
TGTGCCGCGCTGGGGGACATCTACGAGCAGTACTTC
>TRBJ2-3|.|TRBV29-1|.
CSVEDRVSTDTQYF
TGCAGCGTTGAAGATCGGGTGAGCACAGATACGCAGTATTTT
>TRBJ2-7|.|TRBV25-1|.
CASSEHGGRGYEQYF
TGTGCCAGCAGTGAACACGGGGGGCGGGGTTACGAGCAGTACTTC
>TRBJ1-5|.|TRBV6-6|.
CASSYVGRGSQPQHF
TGTGCCAGCAGTTACGTTGGTAGGGGGAGTCAGCCCCAGCATTTT
>TRBJ2-3|few|TRBV19|TRBD1
CAVRGQGADTQYF
TGTGCCGTCCGGGGACAGGGGGCAGATACGCAGTATTTT
>TRBJ2-2|once|TRBV7-7|.
CASSLDRAATGELFF
TGTGCCAGCAGCTTAGACAGGGCGGCCACCGGGGAGCTGTTTTTT
>TRBJ1-1|.|TRBV19|.
CASSMRNTEAFF
TGTGCCAGTAGTATGAGGAACACTGAAGCTTTCTTT
>TRBJ1-4|once|TRBV5-1|TRBD1
CASRQGAGEKLFF
TGCGCCAGCAGACAGGGGGCGGGTGAAAAACTGTTTTTT
>TRBJ1-2|.|TRBV4-3|.
CASSRSLGANYGYTF
TGCGCCAGCAGTCGCAGCTTAGGAGCAAACTATGGCTACACCTTC
>TRBJ1-1|.|TRBV27|TRBD1
CASSLFPTGGTEAFF
TGTGCCAGCAGTTTATTTCCGACAGGGGGCACTGAAGCTTTCTTT
>TRBJ2-7|.|TRBV19|TRBD1
CASSMENRGNEQYF
TGTGCCAGTAGTATGGAAAACAGGGGGAACGAGCAGTACTTC
>TRBJ1-2|.|TRBV9|TRBD1
CASSPDRGSGGGYTF
TGTGCCAGCAGCCCGGACAGGGGGTCGGGTGGTGGCTACACCTTC
>TRBJ1-2|.|TRBV5-6|.
CASKRREVDGYTF
TGTGCCAGCAAGCGGCGGGAGGTGGATGGCTACACCTTC
>TRBJ1-2|.|TRBV5-1|.
CASSLEHNYGYTF
TGCGCCAGCAGCTTGGAGCATAACTATGGCTACACCTTC
>TRBJ1-1|.|TRBV28|TRBD1
CASINSGQREAWAFF
TGTGCCAGCATCAACTCGGGACAGCGAGAGGCATGGGCTTTCTTT
>TRBJ2-7|.|TRBV5-1|.
CASSGGGFRGGYEQYF
TGCGCCAGCAGCGGTGGCGGGTTCAGGGGCGGCTACGAGCAGTACTTC
>TRBJ1-1|once|TRBV7-8|.
CASSVNQGWNTEAFF
TGTGCCAGCAGCGTTAATCAGGGGTGGAACACTGAAGCTTTCTTT
>TRBJ2-2|.|TRBV9|TRBD1
CASSTLTGGSGTGELFF
TGTGCCAGCAGCACCCTCACAGGGGGGTCGGGCACCGGGGAGCTGTTTTTT
>TRBJ1-2|.|TRBV7-2|TRBD1
CASSAGQGYAGIYGYTF
TGTGCCAGCAGCGCGGGACAGGGGTATGCGGGTATCTATGGCTACACCTTC
>TRBJ2-1|.|TRBV7-2|TRBD2
CASSLSGGGGNEQFF
TGTGCCAGCAGCCTGAGCGGGGGCGGGGGCAATGAGCAGTTCTTC